This T cell receptor (beta chain) derives from a study of glioma-infiltrating T cells. General study findings and limits: Above-expected tissue-blood divergence occurred in all gliomas, most in low-grade ones.

The iRepertoire nested amplicon-rescue multiplex PCR amplified TCR alpha and beta CDR3s from RNA. Input was roughly 100-450 ng of tissue mRNA or PBMC total RNA. TCRdb re-called the multiplex PCR reads through MiXCR, storing one row per CDR3 protein. This sample yields fewer than 200,000 distinct CDR3 sequences, of which roughly a third are seen a single time; 20% belongs to the top ten. In its sample, this clonotype was seen many times. The antigen remains unidentified. Germline CDR1 and CDR2: MDHEN and SYDVKM. This CDR3 is built from 15 residues. V was pared by 1 base and J by 0 bases, with 7 bases between.

The chain uses TRBV28 and TRBJ1-3, with D maybe TRBD1 (5 bases). The receptor comes from a human donor with low-grade glioma or glioblastoma, undergoing nonglioma brain surgery, or in good health (not recorded which). Sequencing was performed on glioma tissue, nonneoplastic brain tissue, or PBMCs (not recorded which). CDR3 amino acids: CASSLSGYSGNTIYF. The CDR3 DNA follows: TGTGCCAGCAGTTTATCAGGGTACTCTGGAAACACCATATATTTT.